Listed below are T cell receptor beta chains from one sample, sequenced in a study of cytomegalovirus exposure and HLA in healthy donors. The repertoire was sequenced with immunoSEQ multiplex PCR; TCRdb's copy has only in-frame clones and lacks some. The sample lists roughly 100,000 clones; over 70% were seen once. Sequenced sample: PBMCs. The receptors come from a man aged 40-49 years in good health and CMV-seronegative. Each CDR3 is given with its conserved first and last residue. The order of the fields is clone size, J gene, D gene, V gene, CDR3 DNA, CDR3 protein. D genes are given only for firm matches. Clone size appears in some rows only: once, few, many, or a class for an expanded clone.

clone_size: -; j_call: TRBJ2-3; d_call: TRBD2; v_call: TRBV27; cdr3_nt: TGTGCCAGCAGCCCGACGGGGGGGGATACGCAGTATTTT; cdr3_aa: CASSPTGGDTQYF
clone_size: -; j_call: TRBJ2-7; d_call: -; v_call: TRBV5-1; cdr3_nt: TGCGCCAGCAGCTGGGCAGGGGACACCCCAAACTACGAGCAGTACTTC; cdr3_aa: CASSWAGDTPNYEQYF
clone_size: -; j_call: TRBJ2-7; d_call: TRBD1; v_call: TRBV5-5; cdr3_nt: TGTGCCAGCAGCGCGGGGGACAGGGGGTCCTACGAGCAGTACTTC; cdr3_aa: CASSAGDRGSYEQYF
clone_size: -; j_call: TRBJ2-5; d_call: -; v_call: TRBV1; cdr3_nt: TGCACCAGCAGCCCTCAGGGAGGAATCCAAGAGACCCAGTACTTC; cdr3_aa: CTSSPQGGIQETQYF
clone_size: -; j_call: TRBJ1-2; d_call: -; v_call: TRBV21-1; cdr3_nt: TGTGCCAGCAGCAAAAAACCCCCTCTCGTCGGGGGGGTCAAAGTGGAAGGCTACACCTTC; cdr3_aa: CASSKKPPLVGGVKVEGYTF
clone_size: -; j_call: TRBJ2-7; d_call: TRBD1; v_call: TRBV7-6; cdr3_nt: TGTGCCAGCAGCTGGACTTCAGGGGGCCAGTACGAGCAGTACTTC; cdr3_aa: CASSWTSGGQYEQYF
clone_size: -; j_call: TRBJ2-7; d_call: TRBD1; v_call: TRBV27; cdr3_nt: TGTGCCAGCAGTTACCAGGGGGCCGATTACGAGCAGTACTTC; cdr3_aa: CASSYQGADYEQYF
clone_size: -; j_call: TRBJ2-5; d_call: -; v_call: TRBV5-1; cdr3_nt: TGCGCCAGTACACCGGGGAGAACACAAGAGACCCAGTACTTC; cdr3_aa: CASTPGRTQETQYF
clone_size: -; j_call: TRBJ2-7; d_call: TRBD1; v_call: TRBV7-9; cdr3_nt: TGTGCCAGCAGCTTACCGACAGGGGTAGGCTACGAGCAGTACTTC; cdr3_aa: CASSLPTGVGYEQYF
clone_size: -; j_call: TRBJ2-5; d_call: TRBD2; v_call: TRBV7-2; cdr3_nt: TGTGCCAGCAGCTTAAGACTAGCGGGGGGGAAAGAGACCCAGTACTTC; cdr3_aa: CASSLRLAGGKETQYF
clone_size: -; j_call: TRBJ2-7; d_call: -; v_call: TRBV2; cdr3_nt: TGTGCCAGCAGGAGGGGGGGGCCTTACTACGAGCAGTACTTC; cdr3_aa: CASRRGGPYYEQYF
clone_size: -; j_call: TRBJ1-5; d_call: TRBD1; v_call: TRBV6-1; cdr3_nt: TGTGCCAGCAGCGCTACAGGGGACGGCAATCAGCCCCAGCATTTT; cdr3_aa: CASSATGDGNQPQHF
clone_size: -; j_call: TRBJ2-7; d_call: -; v_call: TRBV4-1; cdr3_nt: TGCGCCAGCAGCCAACAGGGGCTCGCCCCCTACGAGCAGTACTTC; cdr3_aa: CASSQQGLAPYEQYF
clone_size: -; j_call: TRBJ2-2; d_call: TRBD2; v_call: TRBV5-1; cdr3_nt: TGCGCCAGCAGCTCAGAAGCGGGATGGGACACCGGGGAGCTGTTTTTT; cdr3_aa: CASSSEAGWDTGELFF
clone_size: few; j_call: TRBJ1-5; d_call: TRBD1; v_call: TRBV6-5; cdr3_nt: TGTGCCAGCAGTTACTCGCGGACAGGGGGCAATCAGCCCCAGCATTTT; cdr3_aa: CASSYSRTGGNQPQHF
clone_size: few; j_call: TRBJ2-2; d_call: -; v_call: TRBV19; cdr3_nt: TGTGCCAGTACCGGTATGAACACCGGGGAGCTGTTTTTT; cdr3_aa: CASTGMNTGELFF
clone_size: -; j_call: TRBJ2-1; d_call: TRBD2; v_call: TRBV19; cdr3_nt: TGTGCCAGTAGTATCCCCCTAGCGGGAGGCCCTAGTGGTGAGCAGTTCTTC; cdr3_aa: CASSIPLAGGPSGEQFF
clone_size: -; j_call: TRBJ2-4; d_call: -; v_call: TRBV28; cdr3_nt: TGTGCCAGCAGTTCGGGTCAGCTAGCCAAAAACATTCAGTACTTC; cdr3_aa: CASSSGQLAKNIQYF
clone_size: -; j_call: TRBJ1-1; d_call: -; v_call: TRBV6-1; cdr3_nt: TGTGCCAGCAGGGCGGTTCACACTGAAGCTTTCTTT; cdr3_aa: CASRAVHTEAFF
clone_size: -; j_call: TRBJ2-7; d_call: -; v_call: TRBV27; cdr3_nt: TGTGCCAGCAGTTTAAGGGAGAGCTCCTACGAGCAGTACTTC; cdr3_aa: CASSLRESSYEQYF
clone_size: -; j_call: TRBJ1-2; d_call: -; v_call: TRBV4-3; cdr3_nt: TGCGCCAGCAGCCATAGCGGGGCTCAAGATGGCTACACCTTC; cdr3_aa: CASSHSGAQDGYTF
clone_size: -; j_call: TRBJ2-1; d_call: -; v_call: TRBV7-9; cdr3_nt: TGTGCCAGCAGCTTAGGGTTTTCGGGTAGTGAGCAGTTCTTC; cdr3_aa: CASSLGFSGSEQFF
clone_size: few; j_call: TRBJ2-7; d_call: -; v_call: TRBV30; cdr3_nt: TGTGCCTGGAGTGGCGGCTACGAGCAGTACTTC; cdr3_aa: CAWSGGYEQYF
clone_size: -; j_call: TRBJ2-7; d_call: TRBD2; v_call: TRBV7-9; cdr3_nt: TGTGCCAGCAGCCCACGGACTAGCGGAGCAGACCCCTACGAGCAGTACTTC; cdr3_aa: CASSPRTSGADPYEQYF
clone_size: -; j_call: TRBJ2-2; d_call: TRBD2; v_call: TRBV30; cdr3_nt: TGTGCCTGGAGTGTACTAGCGGGAGACACCGGGGAGCTGTTTTTT; cdr3_aa: CAWSVLAGDTGELFF
clone_size: -; j_call: TRBJ2-1; d_call: TRBD2; v_call: TRBV29-1; cdr3_nt: TGCAGCGTTGAGGGACTAGAGATTAACAATGAGCAGTTCTTC; cdr3_aa: CSVEGLEINNEQFF
clone_size: -; j_call: TRBJ2-3; d_call: -; v_call: TRBV14; cdr3_nt: TGTGCCAGCAGCCAAGACCTAAGCACAGATACGCAGTATTTT; cdr3_aa: CASSQDLSTDTQYF
clone_size: -; j_call: TRBJ2-1; d_call: TRBD2; v_call: TRBV29-1; cdr3_nt: TGCAGCGTCGGGACTAGCGGGAGGTACAATGAGCAGTTCTTC; cdr3_aa: CSVGTSGRYNEQFF
clone_size: -; j_call: TRBJ2-7; d_call: -; v_call: TRBV28; cdr3_nt: TGTGCCAGCAGTTTTATGGGACACAACTCCTACGAGCAGTACTTC; cdr3_aa: CASSFMGHNSYEQYF
clone_size: once; j_call: TRBJ2-5; d_call: TRBD2; v_call: TRBV5-4; cdr3_nt: TGTGCCAGCAGCCGCCCCTCTAGCGGGGGTAACCAAGAGACCCAGTACTTC; cdr3_aa: CASSRPSSGGNQETQYF
clone_size: few; j_call: TRBJ2-7; d_call: -; v_call: TRBV5-1; cdr3_nt: TGCGCCAGCAGCTTCGACAAACTCTACGAGCAGTACTTC; cdr3_aa: CASSFDKLYEQYF
clone_size: -; j_call: TRBJ1-2; d_call: -; v_call: TRBV27; cdr3_nt: TGTGCCAGCAGTTTTAACGGGAACTATGGCTACACCTTC; cdr3_aa: CASSFNGNYGYTF
clone_size: -; j_call: TRBJ1-5; d_call: -; v_call: TRBV7-9; cdr3_nt: TGTGCCAGCAGCTCTGGACAGACAGATCAGCCCCAGCATTTT; cdr3_aa: CASSSGQTDQPQHF
clone_size: -; j_call: TRBJ1-6; d_call: TRBD1; v_call: TRBV30; cdr3_nt: TGTGCCTGGAGGATCGGGACAGCAAATTCACCCCTCCACTTT; cdr3_aa: CAWRIGTANSPLHF
clone_size: -; j_call: TRBJ2-3; d_call: -; v_call: TRBV6-5; cdr3_nt: TGTGCCAGCAGAAGGGACTTCACAGATACGCAGTATTTT; cdr3_aa: CASRRDFTDTQYF
clone_size: -; j_call: TRBJ2-5; d_call: -; v_call: TRBV11-2; cdr3_nt: TGTGCCAGCAGCTTAGTGTATCAGGGTAGAGAGACCCAGTACTTC; cdr3_aa: CASSLVYQGRETQYF
clone_size: -; j_call: TRBJ1-6; d_call: -; v_call: TRBV2; cdr3_nt: TGTGCCAGCAGTGAAGGACAGCCCTATAATTCACCCCTCCACTTT; cdr3_aa: CASSEGQPYNSPLHF
clone_size: -; j_call: TRBJ2-2; d_call: TRBD1; v_call: TRBV29-1; cdr3_nt: TGCAGCTTACGACAGGGGGGTAGCGGGGAGCTGTTTTTT; cdr3_aa: CSLRQGGSGELFF
clone_size: -; j_call: TRBJ2-1; d_call: -; v_call: TRBV5-1; cdr3_nt: TGCGCCAGCAGCGCCGAACCGACACATCAGCAGTTCTTC; cdr3_aa: CASSAEPTHQQFF
clone_size: -; j_call: TRBJ1-6; d_call: -; v_call: TRBV4-3; cdr3_nt: TGCGCCAGCAGCCAAGACGCGACAGGAAATAATTCACCCCTCCACTTT; cdr3_aa: CASSQDATGNNSPLHF
clone_size: -; j_call: TRBJ2-5; d_call: -; v_call: TRBV7-2; cdr3_nt: TGTGCCAGCAGCTTGGGTAGGGGTCAAGAGACCCAGTACTTC; cdr3_aa: CASSLGRGQETQYF
clone_size: -; j_call: TRBJ2-1; d_call: TRBD1; v_call: TRBV6-1; cdr3_nt: TGTGCCAGCAGCCGGACAGGGGGGATTTACAATGAGCAGTTCTTC; cdr3_aa: CASSRTGGIYNEQFF
clone_size: -; j_call: TRBJ2-7; d_call: -; v_call: TRBV30; cdr3_nt: TGTGCCTGGAGTCCCGGGACGGGGGACCACGAGCAGTACTTC; cdr3_aa: CAWSPGTGDHEQYF
clone_size: -; j_call: TRBJ1-1; d_call: -; v_call: TRBV7-3; cdr3_nt: TGTGCCAGCAGCTTATATGGGGGCAACACTGAAGCTTTCTTT; cdr3_aa: CASSLYGGNTEAFF